This paragraph reports one T cell receptor (beta chain). This sample stems from a study of blood T cell repertoires in COVID-19. Study overall: COVID-19 samples from acute and convalescent phases originated in the United States, Italy and Spain. Nucleic acid was either cDNA or gDNA, and it came from T cells, B-cell-depleted T cells, or PBMCs.

As handled by the study authors: Scientists estimated how many nucleated cells there were by amplifying reference gene primers. TCRdb's table, derived via immunoSEQ multiplex PCR, lists solely in-frame clones and lacks some. V, J and clone size reflect that table, while D and trimming were determined from the DNA. The sample includes 95,000 or so clones, 87% of them seen just once. This CDR3 has 15 amino acids. The V gene end was trimmed by 7 bases and the J gene end by 4 bases; junction bases not matched to a gene: 11. CDR1 is MNHEY and CDR2 is SMNVEV in the germline V gene (reference sequence). This clonotype was sampled from a human donor in a cohort sampled during active COVID-19. The rearrangement uses TRBV27 and TRBJ2-5, with 8 bases aligning to TRBD1. Sequenced sample: peripheral blood. The CDR3 here is CASTAAGGILETQYF. CDR3 nucleotide sequence: TGTGCCAGCACTGCGGCAGGGGGCATTTTAGAGACCCAGTACTTC.